The next 11 T cell receptor beta chains were all read from a single sample in a study of beta chain features in type 1 diabetes. Investigators reverse transcribed all isolated RNA, so they sequenced expressed TCRB transcripts. Assay used: immunoSEQ multiplex PCR; TCRdb lists only in-frame clones, some missing. The profile covers 390,000 or so clones, with 14% appearing a single time and roughly 0.038% taken by the ten largest. Sequences were obtained from naive CD4+ T cells from blood. The receptors stem from a man aged 25-45 years in good health.

The chain recombines TRBV29-1 with TRBJ1-2; 8 bases are shared with TRBD1. V shed 4 bases, J shed 4 bases, and the junction held 8 bases outside the gene matches. Germline V gives CDR1 SQVTM, CDR2 ANQGSEA. This CDR3 has 14 residues. The chain's CDR3 is CSVVSRDRTYGYTF. The CDR3 nucleotides read TGCAGCGTTGTGTCCCGGGACAGGACCTATGGCTACACCTTC.

The chain couples TRBV5-1 to TRBJ2-7; D remains unclear. Per germline, CDR1 SGHRS and CDR2 YFSETQ. This CDR3 comprises 15 residues. The V gene lost 3 bases and the J gene lost 4 bases, with 17 bases spanning the gap. The CDR3 sequence is CASSSTVSGSYEQYF. The DNA of the CDR3 is TGCGCCAGCAGCTCTACAGTTTCAGGCTCTTACGAGCAGTACTTC.

This sequence joins TRBV10-3 and TRBJ2-3; tentatively, D is TRBD1 (6 bases). Trimming cost V 10 bases and J 2 bases, with 16 bases left between them. The CDR3 has 14 residues. The germline gives CDR1 ENHRY, CDR2 SYGVKD. The CDR3 reads CATASGAVTDTQYF. CDR3 DNA: TGTGCCACTGCCTCAGGGGCGGTCACAGATACGCAGTATTTT.

The chain uses TRBV5-1 and TRBJ2-3; no firm D call. Trimming removed 0 bases from V and 3 bases from J, with 11 bases in between. Germline V CDR1 and CDR2: SGHRS, YFSETQ. The CDR3 runs to 15 residues. CDR3 in amino acids: CASSLGGVPTDTQYF. The CDR3 DNA is TGCGCCAGCAGCTTGGGTGGGGTCCCAACAGATACGCAGTATTTT.

V usage is TRBV7-2 and J usage is TRBJ2-3; perhaps TRBD1 as D (5 bases). V dropped 1 base and J dropped 3 bases, with 11 bases sitting between them. CDR3 length: 15 residues. Germline assignment: CDR1 SGHTA and CDR2 FQGNSA. CDR3 protein: CASSLGPGSTDTQYF. The CDR3 region has the DNA TGTGCCAGCAGCTTAGGCCCAGGGTCAACAGATACGCAGTATTTT.

The CDR3 coding sequence is TGTGCCAGCAGTTACGTCACAGAAGGGCCCCAGCATTTT. It encodes CASSYVTEGPQHF. The rearrangement links TRBV6-6 to TRBJ1-5; D is undetermined. Germline-derived CDR1 and CDR2 are MNHNY and SVGAGI (reference sequence). The CDR3 is 13 amino acids. V lost 2 bases to trimming and J lost 9 bases, with 11 bases between them.

J is TRBJ1-2 and V is TRBV2, with a tentative D call TRBD1 (5 bases). This CDR3 comprises 14 residues. V was pared by 2 bases and J by 4 bases, with 11 bases between. The germline V gene encodes CDR1 SNHLY and CDR2 FYNNEI. CDR3 loop: CASSELQGIYGYTF. Written as DNA, the CDR3 is TGTGCCAGCAGTGAATTGCAGGGAATCTATGGCTACACCTTC.

The V call is TRBV27, the J call TRBJ2-7; 7 nucleotides line up with TRBD1. J lost 7 bases, V lost 5 bases, and 14 bases had no gene match. Germline V gives CDR1 MNHEY, CDR2 SMNVEV (reference sequence). The CDR3 consists of 15 residues. CDR3 sequence reads: CASSTHRGPWGEQYV. CDR3 sequence (DNA): TGTGCCAGCAGTACCCACAGGGGACCATGGGGGGAGCAGTACGTC.

A few counts support this clone. J is TRBJ2-5 and V is TRBV4-1; D gene uncertain. Germline lookup yields CDR1 MGHRA and CDR2 YSYEKL. V was trimmed by 3 bases and J by 2 bases, leaving 10 bases between them. The CDR3 is 14 amino acids. CDR3 protein: CASSQENRQETQYF. The CDR3 nucleotides read TGCGCCAGCAGCCAGGAGAACAGACAAGAGACCCAGTACTTC.

This chain uses TRBV19 with TRBJ1-5; TRBD1 is a possible D gene (6 bases). The CDR3 extends over 15 amino acids. V shed 10 bases and J shed 2 bases, with 18 bases lying between them. The germline V gene encodes CDR1 LNHDA and CDR2 SQIVND (reference sequence). The CDR3 sequence: CATLAGGKGNQPQHF. The CDR3 DNA follows: TGTGCCACTTTGGCCGGGGGCAAGGGCAATCAGCCCCAGCATTTT.

This sequence joins TRBV6-5 and TRBJ2-7, with no clear D. V shed 5 bases and J shed 0 bases, with 8 bases lying between them. This CDR3 has 13 residues. Per germline, CDR1 MNHEY and CDR2 SVGAGI. The CDR3 is CASSIRTSYEQYF. The CDR3 bases are TGTGCCAGCAGTATACGGACCTCCTACGAGCAGTACTTC.